A few counts support the clone carrying this T cell receptor beta chain. Its antigen is as yet unknown. The germline gene is not matched at one end of the junction; a read error may be the cause. The V gene's germline CDR1 is MNHNS and CDR2 SASEGT. The CDR3 extends over 17 amino acids. TCRdb passed the 5' RACE reads through MiXCR, listing each CDR3 protein once. The sample consists of about 720,000 distinct CDR3 sequences, less than 10% of them appearing once. This entry belongs to a study of identical twins. Broader study findings: Sharing of beta out-of-frame sequences by twins showed a weaker excess. Whereas memory repertoires showed no such difference, abundant cord blood beta clonotypes carried fewer insertions.

These data were also filed under a second study, of yellow fever vaccine responses in identical twins.

The rearrangement joins TRBV6-1 to TRBJ1-1; D not certain. The sequenced material came from PBMCs. The source of this sequence is a young woman in good health. The DNA for the CDR3 is TGTGCCATCAGTGAAGCTAGGTTGCCGGCCGTGAACACTGAAGCTTTCTTT. It specifies CAISEARLPAVNTEAFF.